What follows describes a single TCR beta chain. This CDR3 is 13 amino acids long. The V gene's germline CDR1 is SEHNR and CDR2 FQNEAQ (reference sequence). Unmatched junction bases numbered 8, after V lost 5 bases and J lost 8 bases. This sample is drawn from a study of cytomegalovirus exposure and HLA in healthy donors. Healthy bone marrow donors made up the cohort. In the PCR, 60 Vbeta and 13 Jbeta primers were used. Generated by immunoSEQ multiplex PCR, the TCRdb table keeps only in-frame clones and is missing some. The data show 130,000 or so clones, with around 70% seen just once and roughly 3.1% held by the top ten.

The clonotype originates from a man aged 25 to 40 in good health and CMV-seronegative. The V and J genes are TRBV7-9 and TRBJ1-2; 7 bases fit TRBD1. Sequenced input: PBMCs. The CDR3 DNA sequence: TGTGCCAGCAGCCCCGACAGGGTTGGAGGCTACACCTTC. This translates into CASSPDRVGGYTF.